This T cell receptor (beta chain) stems from a study of T cell changes during pregnancy in multiple sclerosis. Sequencing was performed with immunoSEQ multiplex PCR; in TCRdb, only in-frame clones are kept and a portion is missing. The table shows 50,000 to 70,000 clones, with roughly 89% occurring only once. CDR1 SQVTM and CDR2 ANQGSEA come from the germline V gene. CDR3 length: 13 amino acids. V trimming: 4 bases; J trimming: 6 bases; junction bases outside the gene matches: 4. This clone is a singleton in its sample. The source of this sequence is a female donor with multiple sclerosis, enrolled in a pregnancy study. This chain connects TRBV29-1 to TRBJ2-1; 9 bases line up with TRBD1. Here the sequenced sample was peripheral blood, taken in the second trimester of pregnancy. The CDR3 is CSVVAQGANEQFF. The CDR3 bases are TGCAGCGTTGTGGCACAGGGGGCCAATGAGCAGTTCTTC.